Below are 31 T cell receptor beta chains sequenced from a single sample in a study of OX40 agonist ivuxolimab in advanced cancers. Some clones are missing from TCRdb's copy, which holds only in-frame ones; the method was immunoSEQ multiplex PCR. The sample records some 150,000 clones, 93% being singletons. The sequencing here drew on CD4+ or CD8+ T cells sorted from blood, taken in a trial of the OX40 agonist ivuxolimab. These receptors were taken from an adult with an advanced solid tumor such as melanoma, head and neck, liver or kidney cancer.

The chain is built from TRBV19 and TRBJ2-1, with 9 bases aligning to TRBD1. The CDR3 is made up of 15 amino acids. Germline loops: CDR1 LNHDA, CDR2 SQIVND (reference sequence). Losses at the gene ends were 5 bases for V and 5 bases for J; bases not matched to a gene: 7. The CDR3 DNA reads as TGTGCCAGTAGTCTAGGGGACAGGGTTCACAATGAGCAGTTCTTC. Encoded protein: CASSLGDRVHNEQFF.

This clone was seen only a few times. The V and J genes are TRBV5-1 and TRBJ2-7, with a possible D match to TRBD2 (5 bases). This CDR3 comprises 14 residues. Germline CDR1 SGHRS, CDR2 YFSETQ. V was trimmed by 5 bases and J by 3 bases, leaving 15 bases between them. CDR3 sequence: CASRGGGSVYEQYF. In nucleotides, the CDR3 is TGCGCCAGCAGGGGCGGAGGATCGGTCTACGAGCAGTACTTC.

The chain uses TRBV4-2 and TRBJ2-2; either TRBD1 or TRBD2 may supply D (5 bases each). The CDR3 consists of 16 residues. The germline CDR1 and CDR2 sequences are LGHNA and YNFKEQ. V lost 5 bases and J 4 bases, leaving 17 bases between the germline ends. The CDR3 DNA follows: TGTGCCAGCAGCTCCCGAGTAGGGGCGGGCACCGGGGAGCTGTTTTTT. This sequence encodes CASSSRVGAGTGELFF.

The chain combines TRBV9 with TRBJ1-4; TRBD1 matches 12 bases. The germline V gene encodes CDR1 SGDLS and CDR2 YYNGEE. The ends lost 0 bases at V and 5 bases at J; junction bases unmatched: 5. This CDR3 spans 17 amino acids. This chain's CDR3 is CASSVEGQGARNEKLFF. CDR3 coding DNA: TGTGCCAGCAGCGTAGAGGGACAGGGGGCGCGGAATGAAAAACTGTTTTTT.

The V gene is TRBV28, the J gene TRBJ1-2; D is ambiguous. The CDR3 spans 12 residues. V was clipped by 2 bases and J by 4 bases, with 5 bases between them. Germline V lookup: CDR1 MDHEN, CDR2 SYDVKM. Here the CDR3 reads CASSLGLYGYTF. CDR3 bases: TGTGCCAGCAGTTTAGGCCTCTATGGCTACACCTTC.

V gene TRBV6-6 combines with J gene TRBJ1-2, with a weak D call TRBD1 (5 bases). The CDR3 runs to 13 residues. V was cut by 2 bases and J by 3 bases, with 7 bases left in between. Germline V gene sequence: CDR1 MNHNY, CDR2 SVGAGI (reference sequence). The CDR3 nucleotides read TGTGCCAGCAGTTACGTACAGGACTATGGCTACACCTTC. Translated: CASSYVQDYGYTF.

The chain recombines TRBV6-6 with TRBJ2-1; D is ambiguous. This CDR3 spans 12 amino acids. Trimming pared 5 bases from V and 5 bases from J, leaving 7 bases between. CDR1 and CDR2 from the germline V gene are MNHNY and SVGAGI (reference sequence). The CDR3 here is CASSPRHNEQFF. The DNA for the CDR3 is TGTGCCAGCAGTCCTCGCCACAATGAGCAGTTCTTC.

V and J are TRBV19 and TRBJ1-1; no reliable D call. Germline assignment: CDR1 LNHDA and CDR2 SQIVND (reference sequence). Trimming cost V 3 bases and J 2 bases, with 10 bases left between them. There are 14 residues in the CDR3. CDR3 region: CASSISAKNTEAFF. The CDR3 nucleotides are TGTGCCAGTAGTATCTCAGCAAAAAACACTGAAGCTTTCTTT. The variable domain in full, with the rest retrieved from reference TRBV19 and TRBJ1-1, is DGGITQSPKYLFRKEGQNVTLSCEQNLNHDAMYWYRQDPGQGLRLIYYSQIVNDFQKGDIAEGYSVSREKKESFPLTVTSAQKNPTAFYLCASSISAKNTEAFFGQGTRLTVV.

V is TRBV11-2 and J is TRBJ2-5; D is unclear. CDR3 length equals 13 residues. Germline V gene data show CDR1 as SGHAT and CDR2 as FQNNGV. The ends were cut back, 1 base at V and 5 bases at J, with 8 bases in the middle. CDR3 sequence: CASSLGLSETQYF. CDR3 coding DNA: TGTGCCAGCAGCTTAGGGTTATCGGAGACCCAGTACTTC.

This clone turned up a few times. The chain combines TRBV5-5 with TRBJ1-2, with D tentatively TRBD1 (5 bases). The CDR3 runs to 16 residues. The germline CDR1 and CDR2 sequences are SGHKS and YYEKEE (reference sequence). Deletions cut 0 bases from V and 6 bases from J, with 18 bases between. The CDR3 sequence is CASSLGAEGNGDGYTF. CDR3 nucleotide sequence: TGTGCCAGCAGCTTGGGGGCGGAGGGGAATGGGGATGGCTACACCTTC.

This chain joins TRBV6-5 and TRBJ1-2; no reliable D call. The CDR3 is made up of 14 amino acids. The germline V gene encodes CDR1 MNHEY and CDR2 SVGAGI. The ends were cut back, 2 bases at V and 2 bases at J, with 9 bases in the middle. CDR3 in amino acids: CASSYRIGNYGYTF. In nucleotides, the CDR3 is TGTGCCAGCAGTTACCGGATTGGAAACTATGGCTACACCTTC.

The chain links TRBV11-2 to TRBJ2-7; no reliable D call. The length of the CDR3 is 14 residues. V lost 1 base and J 6 bases, leaving 13 bases between the germline ends. Germline values: CDR1 SGHAT, CDR2 FQNNGV. The CDR3 DNA reads as TGTGCCAGCAGCTTAGCGCACCCGGTAGGCGAGCAGTACTTC. Amino acid sequence: CASSLAHPVGEQYF.

This rearrangement joins TRBV18 to TRBJ1-2; a weak D match, TRBD1 (5 bases). This CDR3 has 13 residues. Germline V lookup: CDR1 KGHSH, CDR2 LQKENI. The V gene lost 0 bases and the J gene lost 4 bases, with 6 bases spanning the gap. The CDR3 DNA reads as TGTGCCAGCTCACCACCGACAGTCTATGGCTACACCTTC. As protein: CASSPPTVYGYTF.

This chain connects TRBV6-4 to TRBJ1-1; D ambiguous. From germline, CDR1 is MRHNA and CDR2 SNTAGT. This CDR3 has 14 amino acids. V was trimmed by 6 bases and J by 2 bases, leaving 13 bases between them. CDR3 in DNA: TGTGCCAGCAGCCCCAGTGCACAAAACACTGAAGCTTTCTTT. Translation gives CASSPSAQNTEAFF.

This sequence joins TRBV6-5 and TRBJ2-7; TRBD1 is a possible D gene (6 bases). There are 13 residues in the CDR3. Trimming removed 6 bases from V and 4 bases from J, with 13 bases in between. CDR1 and CDR2 (germline): MNHEY, SVGAGI. The DNA of the CDR3 is TGTGCCAGCAGGAAACAGGACAGTTACGAGCAGTACTTC. It codes for CASRKQDSYEQYF.

This rearrangement joins TRBV6-6 to TRBJ2-7; possibly TRBD1 for D (5 bases). V lost 0 bases, J lost 4 bases, and 13 bases lay in between. The CDR3 sequence is 15 residues long. CDR1 and CDR2 from the germline V gene are MNHNY and SVGAGI (reference sequence). The CDR3 region has the DNA TGTGCCAGCAGTTACTCCAGGGCAGGATCTTACGAGCAGTACTTC. Protein: CASSYSRAGSYEQYF.

The V and J genes are TRBV5-5 and TRBJ2-7; TRBD1 is a possible D gene (6 bases). From germline, CDR1 is SGHKS and CDR2 YYEKEE (reference sequence). The CDR3 totals 12 residues. The ends were cut back, 7 bases at V and 6 bases at J, with 14 bases in the middle. The CDR3: CASQNRVGEQYF. CDR3 in DNA: TGTGCCAGCCAGAACAGGGTCGGCGAGCAGTACTTC.

The chain employs TRBV18 and TRBJ2-1; no clear D. This CDR3 contains 16 residues. The germline V gene has CDR1 KGHSH and CDR2 LQKENI. Deletions cut 0 bases from V and 5 bases from J, with 14 bases between. CDR3 residues: CASSPPIWRKDNEQFF. The CDR3 DNA is TGTGCCAGCTCACCACCGATTTGGCGGAAGGACAATGAGCAGTTCTTC.

This chain uses TRBV6-6 with TRBJ2-2; no clear D gene. The CDR3 has 14 amino acids. The germline CDR1 and CDR2 sequences are MNHNY and SVGAGI (reference sequence). V shed 7 bases and J shed 4 bases, with 13 bases lying between them. DNA of the CDR3: TGTGCCAGCACCCTACCGCATTTCACCGGGGAGCTGTTTTTT. Translating gives CASTLPHFTGELFF.

The rearrangement uses TRBV7-2 and TRBJ1-1; no clear D. Deletions cut 4 bases from V and 3 bases from J, with 12 bases between. Looked up from germline, CDR1 is SGHTA and CDR2 is FQGNSA. This CDR3 has 14 residues. The CDR3 protein is CASSSRTDYTEAFF. The DNA for the CDR3 is TGTGCCAGCAGCTCTCGGACCGATTACACTGAAGCTTTCTTT.

The V gene is TRBV6-5, the J gene TRBJ2-1; the match to TRBD2 covers 10 bases. The CDR3 covers 16 residues. V lost 0 bases, J lost 7 bases, and 6 bases stayed unmatched. Germline V lookup: CDR1 MNHEY, CDR2 SVGAGI. Written as DNA, the CDR3 is TGTGCCAGCAGTTACTCAACTAGCGGGACGGGAAATGAGCAGTTCTTC. The encoded protein is CASSYSTSGTGNEQFF.

The chain carries TRBV2 and TRBJ2-1, with D perhaps matching TRBD1 (8 bases). The CDR3 spans 19 residues. Germline CDR1 SNHLY, CDR2 FYNNEI. V was pared by 0 bases and J by 3 bases, with 21 bases between. The CDR3 nucleotides are TGTGCCAGCAGTGAAGCGGATGGACAGGGAGGGACCTTCTACAATGAGCAGTTCTTC. Its translation is CASSEADGQGGTFYNEQFF. Filled out from reference TRBV2 and TRBJ2-1, the complete variable domain reads EPEVTQTPSHQVTQMGQEVILRCVPISNHLYFYWYRQILGQKVEFLVSFYNNEISEKSEIFDDQFSVERPDGSNFTLKIRSTKLEDSAMYFCASSEADGQGGTFYNEQFFGPGTRLTVL.

The chain employs TRBV7-2 and TRBJ2-7; 8 nucleotides line up with TRBD2. Germline lookup yields CDR1 SGHTA and CDR2 FQGNSA. The J segment lost 4 bases and the V segment lost 6 bases, leaving 14 bases of the junction unmatched. The CDR3 contains 16 residues. CDR3 coding DNA: TGTGCCAGCAGGCACCCCCGGACTAGCCCACCTTACGAGCAGTACTTC. Translated: CASRHPRTSPPYEQYF.

This clone was observed once. The chain links TRBV5-1 to TRBJ2-2, with D uncertain. Germline-derived CDR1 and CDR2 are SGHRS and YFSETQ. V shed 4 bases and J shed 0 bases, with 16 bases lying between them. The CDR3 totals 17 residues. CDR3 DNA: TGCGCCAGCAGCCCTCAAGACAATCCATCGAACACCGGGGAGCTGTTTTTT. Its translation is CASSPQDNPSNTGELFF.

The chain is built from TRBV20-1 and TRBJ1-1; no reliable D call. This CDR3 is built from 11 residues. Germline-derived CDR1 and CDR2 are DFQATT and SNEGSKA (reference sequence). Trimming stripped 2 bases from V and 2 bases from J, with 3 bases between. CDR3 nucleotides: TGCAGTGCTAGAAGCAACACTGAAGCTTTCTTT. This encodes CSARSNTEAFF.

The J gene is TRBJ1-2, the V gene TRBV6-5, with D unresolved. Trimming shortened V by 6 bases and J by 8 bases, and 22 bases separated the two germline ends. Germline V gene sequence: CDR1 MNHEY, CDR2 SVGAGI. The CDR3 sequence is 15 residues long. The CDR3 spells CASSQSEFPAGGYTF. As DNA, the CDR3 is TGTGCCAGCAGCCAATCGGAGTTCCCGGCGGGGGGCTACACCTTC.

This clone was detected only once. The CDR3 is CASSLGPGGTDTQYF. CDR3 DNA sequence: TGCGCCAGCAGCTTGGGCCCAGGGGGCACAGATACGCAGTATTTT. The chain couples TRBV5-1 to TRBJ2-3; tentatively, D is TRBD1 (6 bases). The CDR3 sequence is 15 residues long. Germline CDR1 SGHRS, CDR2 YFSETQ. The V end was cut by 0 bases, the J end by 1 base, with 9 bases between.

The J gene is TRBJ2-7, the V gene TRBV4-2; possibly TRBD1 for D (5 bases). Germline CDR1 and CDR2: LGHNA and YNFKEQ. Trimming left V 5 bases short and J 2 bases short, with 10 bases between. CDR3 length equals 13 residues. Here the CDR3 DNA reads TGTGCCAGCAGCTTCGACAGTGCCTACGAGCAGTACTTC. Encoded protein: CASSFDSAYEQYF.

This clone was detected only a few times. This chain links TRBV2 with TRBJ1-5; D is uncertain. V was cut by 7 bases and J by 2 bases, with 9 bases left in between. Germline V CDR1 and CDR2: SNHLY, FYNNEI. There are 13 residues in the CDR3. The CDR3 here is CASTYRGNQPQHF. The CDR3 nucleotides read TGTGCCAGCACCTACCGCGGCAATCAGCCCCAGCATTTT.

J is TRBJ2-7 and V is TRBV7-9; 10 bases line up with TRBD1. V shed 5 bases, J shed 5 bases, and the junction held 6 bases outside the gene matches. This CDR3 has 14 residues. Germline CDR1 SEHNR, CDR2 FQNEAQ (reference sequence). CDR3 sequence: CASSDPGQGNEQYF. The CDR3 DNA reads TGTGCCAGCAGCGACCCGGGACAGGGGAACGAGCAGTACTTC.

CDR3 sequence: CASSFQMTAYGYTF. In DNA form, the CDR3 reads TGCGCCAGCAGTTTTCAAATGACAGCCTATGGCTACACCTTC. The rearrangement links TRBV5-1 to TRBJ1-2, with D tentatively TRBD1 (5 bases). The CDR3 consists of 14 residues. CDR1 SGHRS and CDR2 YFSETQ come from the germline V gene. Trimming removed 5 bases from V and 4 bases from J, with 15 bases in between. Supplemented by reference TRBV5-1 and TRBJ1-2, the full variable domain reads KAGVTQTPRYLIKTRGQQVTLSCSPISGHRSVSWYQQTPGQGLQFLFEYFSETQRNKGNFPGRFSGRQFSNSRSEMNVSTLELGDSALYLCASSFQMTAYGYTFGSGTRLTVV.